This T cell receptor (beta chain) is from a study of PD-1 blockade in classical Hodgkin lymphoma. The V and J ends lost 5 bases and 3 bases respectively, with 22 bases between them. There are 17 residues in the CDR3. Germline V gives CDR1 MNHEY, CDR2 SMNVEV (reference sequence). Described time point: newly diagnosed, previously untreated cHL patient sample. Comparator PBMCs were from newly diagnosed, untreated classical Hodgkin lymphoma. Assay: immunoSEQ multiplex PCR; the TCRdb copy retains only in-frame clones and omits some. The sample has more than 15,000 clones; about nine tenths are singletons. The source material was peripheral blood mononuclear cells (PBMCs). The rearrangement uses TRBV27 and TRBJ1-1, with a weak D call TRBD1 (5 bases). The receptor was derived from a human donor with classical Hodgkin lymphoma. CDR3 sequence (DNA): TGTGCCAGCAGTAGCGCGGGGGGAAGGGTAAAGGACACTGAAGCTTTCTTT. It specifies CASSSAGGRVKDTEAFF.